The clone carrying this T cell receptor (beta chain) was recorded at least ten times. This entry comes from a study of CDR3 diversity in severe acne. One entry per CDR3 protein, called by TCRdb with MiXCR from the PCR reads. This table holds about 86,000 distinct CDR3 sequences, 51% found once. The TCR comes from a male donor in good health, without acne. Sequencing was performed on blood.

As DNA, the CDR3 is TGTGCCAGCAGCTTAGCGACAGTCCAAGCTTTCTTT. Translation: CASSLATVQAFF. This chain joins TRBV7-9 and TRBJ1-1, with D perhaps TRBD1 (5 bases). The germline CDR1 and CDR2 sequences are SEHNR and FQNEAQ (reference sequence). The CDR3 contains 12 residues. Trimming shortened V by 0 bases and J by 9 bases, and 8 bases separated the two germline ends. Looking up the rest from reference TRBV7-9 and TRBJ1-1 gives the full variable domain: DTGVSQNPRHKITKRGQNVTFRCDPISEHNRLYWYRQTLGQGPEFLTYFQNEAQLEKSRLLSDRFSAERPKGSFSTLEIQRTEQGDSAMYLCASSLATVQAFFGQGTRLTVV.